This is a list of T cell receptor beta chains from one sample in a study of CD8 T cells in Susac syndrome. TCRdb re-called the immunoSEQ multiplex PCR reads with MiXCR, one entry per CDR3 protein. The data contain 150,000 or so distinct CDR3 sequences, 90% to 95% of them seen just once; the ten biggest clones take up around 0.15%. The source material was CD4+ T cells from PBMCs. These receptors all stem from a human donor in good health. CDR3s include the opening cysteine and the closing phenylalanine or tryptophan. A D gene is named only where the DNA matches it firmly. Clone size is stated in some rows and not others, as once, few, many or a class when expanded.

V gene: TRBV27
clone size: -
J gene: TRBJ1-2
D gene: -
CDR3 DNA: TGTGCCAGCAGTTTTCTTATGGGAAACTATGGCTACACCTTC
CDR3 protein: CASSFLMGNYGYTF

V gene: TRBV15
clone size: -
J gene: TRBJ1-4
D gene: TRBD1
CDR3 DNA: TGTGCCACCAGCAGAGTGAGACAGGGAGAAAAACTGTTTTTT
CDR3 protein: CATSRVRQGEKLFF

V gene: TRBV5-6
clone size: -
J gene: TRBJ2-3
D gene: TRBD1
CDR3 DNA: TGTGCCAGCAGCACTGGGACAGGGTTCCCAGATACGCAGTATTTT
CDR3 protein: CASSTGTGFPDTQYF

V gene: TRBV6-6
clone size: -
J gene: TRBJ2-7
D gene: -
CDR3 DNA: TGTGCCAGCACCCGGGCAGCCGGCTACGAGCAGTACTTC
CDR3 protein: CASTRAAGYEQYF

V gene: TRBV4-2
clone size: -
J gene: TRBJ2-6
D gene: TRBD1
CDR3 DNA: TGTGCCAGCAGCCAAGATCATAGGGGGCTACCGGCTGGGGCCAACGTCCTGACTTTC
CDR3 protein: CASSQDHRGLPAGANVLTF

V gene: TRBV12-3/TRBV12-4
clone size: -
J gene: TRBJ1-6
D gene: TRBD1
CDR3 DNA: TGTGCCAGCAGCCGTTCAGGGGGAGATTCACCCCTCCACTTT
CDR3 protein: CASSRSGGDSPLHF

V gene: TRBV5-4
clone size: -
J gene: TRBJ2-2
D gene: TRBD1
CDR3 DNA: TGTGCCAGCAGCTTGCCCCGCGGGACAGGGTCCGCCGGGGAGCTGTTTTTT
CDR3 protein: CASSLPRGTGSAGELFF

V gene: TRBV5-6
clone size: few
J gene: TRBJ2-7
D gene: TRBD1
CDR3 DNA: TGTGCCAGCAGCTTTGGACAGGGACCTTTGGACGAGCAGTACTTC
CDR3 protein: CASSFGQGPLDEQYF

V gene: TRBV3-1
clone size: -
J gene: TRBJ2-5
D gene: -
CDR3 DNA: TGTGCCAGCAGCCGGACAGACTCGCAAGAGACCCAGTACTTC
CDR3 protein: CASSRTDSQETQYF

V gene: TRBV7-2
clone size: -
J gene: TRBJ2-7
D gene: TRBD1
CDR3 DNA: TGTGCCAGCAGCTTCGGACAGGTGGATCAGCAGTACTTC
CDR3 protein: CASSFGQVDQQYF

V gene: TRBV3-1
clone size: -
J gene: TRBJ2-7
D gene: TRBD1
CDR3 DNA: TGTGCCAGCAGCCAGAACAGGGACAGGCTCGGCGAGCAGTACTTC
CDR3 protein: CASSQNRDRLGEQYF

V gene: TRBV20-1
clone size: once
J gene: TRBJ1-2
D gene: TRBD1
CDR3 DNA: TGCAGTGCCGAGACAGGGCCCTACCGCGATGGCTACACCTTC
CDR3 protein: CSAETGPYRDGYTF

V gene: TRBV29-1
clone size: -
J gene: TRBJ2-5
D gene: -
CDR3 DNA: TGCAGCCCGGGCTCCGGAGAGACCCAGTACTTC
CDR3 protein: CSPGSGETQYF

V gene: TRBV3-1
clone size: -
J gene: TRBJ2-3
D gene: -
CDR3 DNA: TGTGCCAGCAGCTCCACAGGATCGGATACGCAGTATTTT
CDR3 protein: CASSSTGSDTQYF

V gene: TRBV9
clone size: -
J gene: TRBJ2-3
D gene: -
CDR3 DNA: TGTGCCAGCAGCGTGACTCAACGCACAGATACGCAGTATTTT
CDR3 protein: CASSVTQRTDTQYF

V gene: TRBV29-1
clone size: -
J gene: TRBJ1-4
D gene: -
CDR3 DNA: TGCAGCGTTGAAGATACTGGGGGAAATGAAAAACTGTTTTTT
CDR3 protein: CSVEDTGGNEKLFF

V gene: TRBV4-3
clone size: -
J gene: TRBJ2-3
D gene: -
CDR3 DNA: TGCGCCAGCAGCCCCCGGGGGACCACAGATACGCAGTATTTT
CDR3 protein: CASSPRGTTDTQYF

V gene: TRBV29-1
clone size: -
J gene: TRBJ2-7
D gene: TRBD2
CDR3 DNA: TGCAGCGGCGGGACTAGCGGCGAGGGGGGAGAGTACTTC
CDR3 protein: CSGGTSGEGGEYF

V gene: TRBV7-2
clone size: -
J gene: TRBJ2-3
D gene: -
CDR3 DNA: TGTGCCAGCAGCCCTATGGGGGGAGGAGATACGCAGTATTTT
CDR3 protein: CASSPMGGGDTQYF

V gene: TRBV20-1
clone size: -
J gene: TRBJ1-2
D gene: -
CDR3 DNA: TGCAGTGCTAGAGGAGCAGGGCCCTATGGCTACACCTTC
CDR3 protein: CSARGAGPYGYTF

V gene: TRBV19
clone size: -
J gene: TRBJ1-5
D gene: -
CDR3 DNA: TGTGCCATCGGGAGGGGGACCCCAGGTCAGCCCCAGCATTTT
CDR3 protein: CAIGRGTPGQPQHF

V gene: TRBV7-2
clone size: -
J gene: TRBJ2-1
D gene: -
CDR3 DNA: TGTGCCAGCAGCCGCGTGGCAGGAGGGAACAATGAGCAGTTCTTC
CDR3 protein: CASSRVAGGNNEQFF

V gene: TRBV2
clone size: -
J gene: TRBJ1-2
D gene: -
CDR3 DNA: TGTGCCAGCGGGGGTGGGCAGGGTTATGGCTACACCTTC
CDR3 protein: CASGGGQGYGYTF

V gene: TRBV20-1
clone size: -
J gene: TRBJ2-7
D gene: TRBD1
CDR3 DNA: TGCAGTGCTAGGGGCGGGACAGGGGGGAAGGGTAACTCCCTAGGCGAGCAGTACTTC
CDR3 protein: CSARGGTGGKGNSLGEQYF

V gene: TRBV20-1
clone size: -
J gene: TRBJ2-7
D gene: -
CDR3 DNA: TGCAGTGCTAGAGAGGGGGCTTCTTACTACGAGCAGTACTTC
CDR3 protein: CSAREGASYYEQYF

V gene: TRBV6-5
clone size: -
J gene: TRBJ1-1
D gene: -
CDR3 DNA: TGTGCCAGCAGTTGGGACGGTACCTCAATGCGGATGGGTGAAGCTTTCTTT
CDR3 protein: CASSWDGTSMRMGEAFF

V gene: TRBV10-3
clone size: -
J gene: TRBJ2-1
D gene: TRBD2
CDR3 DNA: TGTGCCATCAGTGGGGGACTAGCGGGGGATAATGAGCAGTTCTTC
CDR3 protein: CAISGGLAGDNEQFF

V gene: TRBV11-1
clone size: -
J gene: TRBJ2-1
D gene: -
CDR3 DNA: TGTGCCAGCAGTGATCGACAGACCCTTAACAATGAGCAGTTCTTC
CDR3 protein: CASSDRQTLNNEQFF

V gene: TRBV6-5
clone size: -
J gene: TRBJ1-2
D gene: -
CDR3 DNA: TGTGCCAGCAGTCCTGGACAGCACTATGGCTACACCTTC
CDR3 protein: CASSPGQHYGYTF

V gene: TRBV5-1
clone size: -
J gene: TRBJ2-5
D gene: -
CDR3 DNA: TGCGCCAGCAGCCCCGGGTCTGCGGGCCGCGGAGAAGAGACCCAGTACTTC
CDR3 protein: CASSPGSAGRGEETQYF

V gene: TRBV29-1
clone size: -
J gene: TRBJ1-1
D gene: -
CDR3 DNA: TGCAGCGCCGTGGGGGCTTGGAGCACTGAAGCTTTCTTT
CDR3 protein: CSAVGAWSTEAFF

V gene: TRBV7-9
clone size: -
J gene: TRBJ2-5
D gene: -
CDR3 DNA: TGTGCCAGCAGCTCCCTAAACCGGGACTTCGGGGCCCAGTACTTC
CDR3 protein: CASSSLNRDFGAQYF

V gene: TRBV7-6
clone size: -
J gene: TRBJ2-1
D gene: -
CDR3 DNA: TGTGCCAGCAGCGTTGACGGCTCTTCCTACAATGAGCAGTTCTTC
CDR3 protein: CASSVDGSSYNEQFF

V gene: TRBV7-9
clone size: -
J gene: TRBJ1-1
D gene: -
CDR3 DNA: TGTGCCAGCAGCACGGGACAGAACACTGAAGCTTTCTTT
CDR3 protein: CASSTGQNTEAFF

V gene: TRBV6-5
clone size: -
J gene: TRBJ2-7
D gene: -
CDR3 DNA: TGTGCCAGCAGTTCCGATAGGACTAACGGCCACGAGCAGTACTTC
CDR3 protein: CASSSDRTNGHEQYF

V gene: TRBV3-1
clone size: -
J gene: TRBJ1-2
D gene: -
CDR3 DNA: TGTGCCAGCAGCCCGATAGGGCGAAGGGGAGGCTATGGCTACACCTTC
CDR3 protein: CASSPIGRRGGYGYTF

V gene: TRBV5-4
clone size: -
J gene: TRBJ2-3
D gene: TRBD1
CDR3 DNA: TGTGCCAGCAGCTTGGGGACAGGGGATACGCAGTATTTT
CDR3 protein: CASSLGTGDTQYF

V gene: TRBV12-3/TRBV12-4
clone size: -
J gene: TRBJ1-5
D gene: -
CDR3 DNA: TGTGCCAGCAGTTTGACGGAGAATCAGCCCCAGCATTTT
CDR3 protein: CASSLTENQPQHF

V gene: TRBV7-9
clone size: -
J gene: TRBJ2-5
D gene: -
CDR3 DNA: TGTGCCAGCAGCGGCCCGACGGGGACCCAGTACTTC
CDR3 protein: CASSGPTGTQYF

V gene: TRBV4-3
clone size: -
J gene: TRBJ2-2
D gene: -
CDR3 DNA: TGCGCCAGCAGCCAAGAGGCCCCCGGGGAGCTGTTTTTT
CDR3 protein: CASSQEAPGELFF

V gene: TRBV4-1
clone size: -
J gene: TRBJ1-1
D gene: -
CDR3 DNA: TGCGCCAGCAGCCAGGGCAACTTGAACACTGAAGCTTTCTTT
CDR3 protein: CASSQGNLNTEAFF

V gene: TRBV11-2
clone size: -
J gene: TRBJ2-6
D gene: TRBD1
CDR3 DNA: TGTGCCAGCAGCTTAAGACAGGGGCTCTCTGGGGCCAACGTCCTGACTTTC
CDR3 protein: CASSLRQGLSGANVLTF

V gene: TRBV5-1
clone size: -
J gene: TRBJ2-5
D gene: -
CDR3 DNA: TGCGCCAGCAGCGGTCAGCAGGGCGGCCAAGAGACCCAGTACTTC
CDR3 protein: CASSGQQGGQETQYF

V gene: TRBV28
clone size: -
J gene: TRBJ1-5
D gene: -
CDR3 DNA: TGTGCCAGCAGTTTGTATCGCAGGGTCGGCAATCAGCCCCAGCATTTT
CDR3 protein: CASSLYRRVGNQPQHF

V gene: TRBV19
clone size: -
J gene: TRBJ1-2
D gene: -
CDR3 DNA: TGTGCCAGTAGTGTGGACGGCTCCTATGGCTACACCTTC
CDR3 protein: CASSVDGSYGYTF

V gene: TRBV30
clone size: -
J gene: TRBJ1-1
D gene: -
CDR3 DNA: TGTGCCTGGAGTCCCATGTTCCAGGGTGGGGGATCCACTGAAGCTTTCTTT
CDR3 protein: CAWSPMFQGGGSTEAFF

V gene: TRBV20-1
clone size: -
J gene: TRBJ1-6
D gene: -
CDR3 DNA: TGCAGTGCCGGCGGATATATCAACTCCTATAATTCACCCCTCCACTTT
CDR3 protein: CSAGGYINSYNSPLHF

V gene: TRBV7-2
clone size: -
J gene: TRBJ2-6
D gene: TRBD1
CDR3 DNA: TGTGCCACCCCTCTCGGGACAGAAGGGGCCAACGTCCTGACTTTC
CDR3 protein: CATPLGTEGANVLTF

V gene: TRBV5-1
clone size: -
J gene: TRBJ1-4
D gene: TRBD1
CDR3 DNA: TGCGCCAGCAGCGACGGACAGGGCACTAATGAAAAACTGTTTTTT
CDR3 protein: CASSDGQGTNEKLFF

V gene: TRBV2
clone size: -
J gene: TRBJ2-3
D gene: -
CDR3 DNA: TGTGCCAGCAGTCCTCCGGACTTAGGCACAGATACGCAGTATTTT
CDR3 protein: CASSPPDLGTDTQYF

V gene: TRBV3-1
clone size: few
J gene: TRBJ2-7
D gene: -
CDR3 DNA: TGTGCCAGCAGCCCAGACGGTCCCTACGAGCAGTACTTC
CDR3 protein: CASSPDGPYEQYF

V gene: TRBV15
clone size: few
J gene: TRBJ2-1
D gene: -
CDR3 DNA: TGTGCCACCAGCAGAGATAGGGGCACCTACAATGAGCAGTTCTTC
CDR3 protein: CATSRDRGTYNEQFF

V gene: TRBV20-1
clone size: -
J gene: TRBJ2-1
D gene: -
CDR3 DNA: TGCAGTGCTGCCCCTACCTACAATGAGCAGTTCTTC
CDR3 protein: CSAAPTYNEQFF

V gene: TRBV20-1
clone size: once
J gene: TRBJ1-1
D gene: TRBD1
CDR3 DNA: TGCAGTGCTAAGACAGGGGGCTTTAACACTGAAGCTTTCTTT
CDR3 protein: CSAKTGGFNTEAFF

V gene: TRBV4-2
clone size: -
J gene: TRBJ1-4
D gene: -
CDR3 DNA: TGTGCCAGCAGCCTCAGGCAGGGTTCTAATGAAAAACTGTTTTTT
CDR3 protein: CASSLRQGSNEKLFF